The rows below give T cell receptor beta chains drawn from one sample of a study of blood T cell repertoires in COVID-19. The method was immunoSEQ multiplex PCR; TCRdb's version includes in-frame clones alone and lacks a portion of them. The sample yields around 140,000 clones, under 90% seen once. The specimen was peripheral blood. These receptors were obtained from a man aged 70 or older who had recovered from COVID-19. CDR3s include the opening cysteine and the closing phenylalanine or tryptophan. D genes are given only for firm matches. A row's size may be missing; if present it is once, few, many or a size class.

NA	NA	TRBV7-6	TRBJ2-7	CASSPAQVSYEQYF	TGTGCCAGCAGCCCCGCCCAGGTTTCCTACGAGCAGTACTTC
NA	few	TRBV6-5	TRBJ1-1	CASSFTRQNTEAFF	TGTGCCAGCAGTTTCACGCGACAGAACACTGAAGCTTTCTTT
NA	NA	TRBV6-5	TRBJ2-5	CASSYGLTGTQETQYF	TGTGCCAGCAGTTACGGTTTGACGGGAACCCAAGAGACCCAGTACTTC
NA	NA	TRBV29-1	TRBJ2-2	CSVVETGRGTGELFF	TGCAGCGTCGTGGAGACGGGGAGGGGGACCGGGGAGCTGTTTTTT
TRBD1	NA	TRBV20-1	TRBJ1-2	CSASRGQGFGNYGYTF	TGCAGTGCTAGTCGGGGACAGGGATTCGGTAACTATGGCTACACCTTC
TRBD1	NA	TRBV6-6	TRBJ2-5	CASSSMYRGSQETQYF	TGTGCCAGCAGTTCAATGTACAGGGGTTCCCAAGAGACCCAGTACTTC
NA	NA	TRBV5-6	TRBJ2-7	CASSPTRQGWPYEQYF	TGTGCCAGCAGCCCGACCAGGCAGGGGTGGCCCTACGAGCAGTACTTC
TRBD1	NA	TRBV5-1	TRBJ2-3	CASSPGQGITDTQYF	TGCGCCAGCAGCCCGGGACAGGGGATAACAGATACGCAGTATTTT
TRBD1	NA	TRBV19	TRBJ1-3	CASSGQASSGNTIYF	TGTGCCAGTAGTGGACAGGCCAGCTCTGGAAACACCATATATTTT
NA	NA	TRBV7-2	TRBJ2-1	CASSLFRGGSSYNEQFF	TGTGCCAGCAGCTTATTTCGGGGTGGGAGCTCCTACAATGAGCAGTTCTTC
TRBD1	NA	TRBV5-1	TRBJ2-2	CASSPGQANTGELFF	TGCGCCAGCAGCCCGGGACAGGCGAACACCGGGGAGCTGTTTTTT
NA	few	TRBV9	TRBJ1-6	CASSGGDSPLHF	TGTGCCAGCAGCGGGGGGGATTCACCCCTCCACTTT
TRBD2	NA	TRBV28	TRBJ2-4	CASSLVGSGKSTAKNIQYF	TGTGCCAGCAGTTTGGTTGGTAGCGGGAAATCTACAGCCAAAAACATTCAGTACTTC
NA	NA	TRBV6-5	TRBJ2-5	CASIGGTRQETQYF	TGTGCCAGCATTGGCGGGACGCGACAAGAGACCCAGTACTTC
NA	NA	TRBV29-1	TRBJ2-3	CSVDRVGTDTQYF	TGCAGCGTTGACAGGGTGGGAACAGATACGCAGTATTTT
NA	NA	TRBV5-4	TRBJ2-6	CASSLDSDPGANVLTF	TGTGCCAGCAGCTTGGACAGTGACCCTGGGGCCAACGTCCTGACTTTC
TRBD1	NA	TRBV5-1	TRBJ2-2	CASSRGQGAATGELFF	TGCGCCAGCAGCAGAGGACAGGGGGCGGCCACCGGGGAGCTGTTTTTT
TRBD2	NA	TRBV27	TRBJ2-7	CASSQGTSGRVEQYF	TGTGCCAGCAGTCAAGGCACTAGCGGGAGGGTTGAGCAGTACTTC
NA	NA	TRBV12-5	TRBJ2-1	CASGLPGPGLQSDEQFF	TGTGCTAGTGGTTTGCCTGGACCGGGACTCCAATCGGATGAGCAGTTCTTC
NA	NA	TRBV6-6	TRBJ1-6	CASSLTDNSPLHF	TGTGCCAGCAGTTTGACAGATAATTCACCCCTCCACTTT
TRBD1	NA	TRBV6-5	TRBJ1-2	CASSYSLGQGAGGYTF	TGTGCCAGCAGTTACTCTCTGGGACAGGGGGCGGGAGGCTACACCTTC
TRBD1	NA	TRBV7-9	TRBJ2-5	CASSYGTVQETQYF	TGTGCCAGCAGCTATGGGACAGTACAAGAGACCCAGTACTTC
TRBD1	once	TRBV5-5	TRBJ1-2	CASSLAPGQAVYGYTF	TGTGCCAGCAGCTTGGCGCCGGGACAGGCGGTATATGGCTACACCTTC
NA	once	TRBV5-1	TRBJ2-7	CASSTGRGANEQYF	TGCGCCAGCAGCACAGGACGGGGGGCCAACGAGCAGTACTTC
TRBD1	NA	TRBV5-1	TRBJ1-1	CASRTAGTGGASTEAFF	TGCGCCAGCAGAACGGCAGGGACAGGGGGCGCATCCACTGAAGCTTTCTTT
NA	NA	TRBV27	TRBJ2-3	CASSIFRGPSTDTQYF	TGTGCCAGCAGTATTTTCAGGGGCCCTAGCACAGATACGCAGTATTTT
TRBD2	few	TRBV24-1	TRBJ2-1	CATSDRTSGNTNEQFF	TGTGCCACCAGTGATCGCACTAGCGGGAACACCAATGAGCAGTTCTTC
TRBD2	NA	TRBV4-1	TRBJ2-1	CASSQGGVGEREGGNEQFF	TGCGCCAGCAGCCAGGGCGGAGTAGGGGAGCGGGAGGGTGGCAATGAGCAGTTCTTC
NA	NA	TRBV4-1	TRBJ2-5	CASSQVSNREETQYF	TGCGCCAGCAGCCAAGTCAGTAACCGTGAAGAGACCCAGTACTTC
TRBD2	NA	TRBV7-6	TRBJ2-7	CASSLGRLRTSGNYGNEQYF	TGTGCCAGCAGCTTAGGAAGGTTGAGGACTAGCGGGAATTATGGGAACGAGCAGTACTTC
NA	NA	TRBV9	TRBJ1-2	CASSVGGANYGYTF	TGTGCCAGCAGCGTAGGGGGAGCTAACTATGGCTACACCTTC
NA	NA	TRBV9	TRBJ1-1	CASSEEAMNTEAFF	TGTGCCAGCAGCGAGGAGGCCATGAACACTGAAGCTTTCTTT
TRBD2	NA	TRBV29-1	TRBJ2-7	CSVVGGGYEQYF	TGCAGCGTTGTTGGGGGGGGATACGAGCAGTACTTC
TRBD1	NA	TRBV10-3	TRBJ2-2	CAISTQGAQGTGELFF	TGTGCCATCAGCACACAGGGGGCGCAGGGCACCGGGGAGCTGTTTTTT
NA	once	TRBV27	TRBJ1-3	CASSFQFGNTIYF	TGTGCCAGCAGTTTCCAGTTTGGAAACACCATATATTTT
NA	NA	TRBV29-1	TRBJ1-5	CSVDGRRGWSQPQHF	TGCAGCGTTGACGGCCGCAGGGGTTGGTCCCAGCCCCAGCATTTT
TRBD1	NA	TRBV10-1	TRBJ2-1	CASPPHPGQGEVAEYNEQFF	TGCGCCAGCCCCCCTCATCCGGGACAGGGCGAGGTAGCGGAGTACAATGAGCAGTTCTTC
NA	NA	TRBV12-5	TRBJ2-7	CASGGGREEQYF	TGTGCTAGTGGCGGGGGGCGCGAGGAGCAGTACTTC
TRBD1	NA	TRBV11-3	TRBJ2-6	CASSPGDRALSGANVLTF	TGTGCCAGCAGTCCCGGCGACAGGGCACTCTCTGGGGCCAACGTCCTGACTTTC
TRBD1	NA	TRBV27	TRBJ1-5	CASRNNAGTAHF	TGTGCCAGCAGAAACAATGCCGGGACAGCGCATTTT
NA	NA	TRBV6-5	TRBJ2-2	CASRVPINGPGELFF	TGTGCCAGCAGAGTACCTATAAATGGTCCCGGGGAGCTGTTTTTT
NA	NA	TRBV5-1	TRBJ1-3	CASSLKWTAGSSGNTIYF	TGCGCCAGCAGCTTGAAGTGGACAGCGGGGAGCTCTGGAAACACCATATATTTT
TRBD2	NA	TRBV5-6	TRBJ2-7	CASSLVRLAGVRDEQYF	TGTGCCAGCAGCTTGGTCCGCCTAGCGGGAGTCCGGGACGAGCAGTACTTC
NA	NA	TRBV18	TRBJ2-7	CASSPSREYEQYF	TGTGCCAGCTCACCATCCAGGGAATACGAGCAGTACTTC
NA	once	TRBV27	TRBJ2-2	CASSTGLNTGELFF	TGTGCCAGCAGTACCGGACTGAACACCGGGGAGCTGTTTTTT
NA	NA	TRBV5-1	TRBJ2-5	CASSLISPLRAQETQYF	TGCGCCAGCAGCTTGATAAGTCCCCTGAGGGCCCAAGAGACCCAGTACTTC
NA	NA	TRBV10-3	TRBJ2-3	CAISEPRSDTQYF	TGTGCCATCAGTGAGCCGAGGTCAGATACGCAGTATTTT
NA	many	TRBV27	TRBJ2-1	CASSLYGGELNEQFF	TGTGCCAGCAGTTTATACGGGGGAGAGCTCAATGAGCAGTTCTTC
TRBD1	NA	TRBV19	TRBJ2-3	CASSRQGSTDTQYF	TGTGCCAGTAGTAGACAGGGAAGCACAGATACGCAGTATTTT
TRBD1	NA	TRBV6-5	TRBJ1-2	CASRADRGLSYGYTF	TGTGCCAGCAGAGCCGACAGGGGGCTTAGCTATGGCTACACCTTC
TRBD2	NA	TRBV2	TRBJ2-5	CASTTSGREETQYF	TGTGCCAGCACTACTAGCGGGAGGGAAGAGACCCAGTACTTC
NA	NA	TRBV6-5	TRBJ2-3	CATGGGTDTQYF	TGTGCCACCGGAGGGGGCACAGATACGCAGTATTTT
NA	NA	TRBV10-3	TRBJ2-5	CAIRQDQETQYF	TGTGCCATCAGACAGGACCAAGAGACCCAGTACTTC